This T cell receptor (beta chain) was sequenced in a study of blood T cell repertoires in COVID-19. Overall study context: Acute and convalescent COVID-19 samples came from the United States, Italy and Spain.

Generated by immunoSEQ multiplex PCR, the TCRdb table keeps only in-frame clones and is missing some. Counted here are hundreds of thousands of clones, approximately 89% occurring once; the ten biggest clones make up around 3.3%. CDR3 length equals 15 residues. Germline assignment: CDR1 SGHNT and CDR2 YENEEA. Trimming took 5 bases from V and 5 from J; bases not matched to a gene: 6. This TCR was recovered from a woman younger than 30 who had recovered from COVID-19. V usage is TRBV11-3 and J usage is TRBJ2-3; 11 bases are a match to TRBD1. The sample consisted of peripheral blood. The CDR3 sequence is CASSLGQGEVDTQYF. CDR3 DNA: TGTGCCAGCAGCCTGGGACAGGGGGAGGTAGATACGCAGTATTTT.